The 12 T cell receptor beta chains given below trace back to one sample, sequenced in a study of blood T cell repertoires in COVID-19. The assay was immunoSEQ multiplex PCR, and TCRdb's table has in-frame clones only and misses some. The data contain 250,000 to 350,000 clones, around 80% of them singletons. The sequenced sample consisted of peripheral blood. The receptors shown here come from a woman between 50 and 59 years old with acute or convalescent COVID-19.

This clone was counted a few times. The CDR3: CASSFAAGGNEQFF. Written as DNA, the CDR3 is TGCGCCAGCTCGTTCGCAGCGGGGGGGAATGAGCAGTTCTTC. The chain is built from TRBV5-1 and TRBJ2-1; TRBD2 matches at 10 bases. The germline V gene has CDR1 SGHRS and CDR2 YFSETQ. This CDR3 has 14 amino acids. Germline trimming cut 7 bases from V and 7 bases from J; bases unmatched to any gene: 8.

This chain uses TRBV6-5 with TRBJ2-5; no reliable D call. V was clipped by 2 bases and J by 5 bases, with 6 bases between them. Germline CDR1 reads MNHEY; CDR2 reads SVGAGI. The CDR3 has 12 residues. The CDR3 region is CASSYGLETQYF. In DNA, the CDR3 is TGTGCCAGCAGTTACGGCCTGGAGACCCAGTACTTC.

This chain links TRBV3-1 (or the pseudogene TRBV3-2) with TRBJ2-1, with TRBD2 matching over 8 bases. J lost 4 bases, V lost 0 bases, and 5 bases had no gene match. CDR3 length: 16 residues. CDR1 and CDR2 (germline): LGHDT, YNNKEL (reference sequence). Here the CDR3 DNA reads TGTGCCAGCAGCCAAGATCGGGCTAGCGGGTACAATGAGCAGTTCTTC. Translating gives CASSQDRASGYNEQFF.

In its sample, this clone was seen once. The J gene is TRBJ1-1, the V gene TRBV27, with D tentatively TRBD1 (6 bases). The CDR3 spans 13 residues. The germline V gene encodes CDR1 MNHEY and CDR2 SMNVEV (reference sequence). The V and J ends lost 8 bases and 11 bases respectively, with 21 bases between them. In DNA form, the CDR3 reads TGTGCCAGCCATACAGGGACCGGAATTAGGGCTTTCTTT. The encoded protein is CASHTGTGIRAFF.

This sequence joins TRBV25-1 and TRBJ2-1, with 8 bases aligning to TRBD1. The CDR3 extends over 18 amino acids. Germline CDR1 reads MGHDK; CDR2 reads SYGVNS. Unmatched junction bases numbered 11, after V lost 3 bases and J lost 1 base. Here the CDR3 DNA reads TGTGCCAGCAGTGATACGACAGGGGCGAATCCTTCCTACAATGAGCAGTTCTTC. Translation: CASSDTTGANPSYNEQFF.

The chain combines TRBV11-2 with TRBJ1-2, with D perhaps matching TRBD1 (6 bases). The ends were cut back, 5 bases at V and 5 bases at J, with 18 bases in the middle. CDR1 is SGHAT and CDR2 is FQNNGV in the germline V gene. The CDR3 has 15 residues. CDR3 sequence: CASSPPGGGPYGYTF. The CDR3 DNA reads TGTGCCAGCAGCCCCCCTGGCGGGGGCCCTTATGGCTACACCTTC. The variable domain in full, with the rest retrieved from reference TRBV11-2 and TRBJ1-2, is EAGVAQSPRYKIIEKRQSVAFWCNPISGHATLYWYQQILGQGPKLLIQFQNNGVVDDSQLPKDRFSAERLKGVDSTLKIQPAKLEDSAVYLCASSPPGGGPYGYTFGSGTRLTVV.

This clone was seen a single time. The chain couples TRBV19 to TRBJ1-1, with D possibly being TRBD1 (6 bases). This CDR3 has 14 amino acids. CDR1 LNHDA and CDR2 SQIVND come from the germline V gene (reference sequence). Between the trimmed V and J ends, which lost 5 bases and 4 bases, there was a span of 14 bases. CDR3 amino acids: CASSPSTGPTEAFF. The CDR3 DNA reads TGTGCCAGTAGTCCCTCTACAGGGCCCACTGAAGCTTTCTTT.

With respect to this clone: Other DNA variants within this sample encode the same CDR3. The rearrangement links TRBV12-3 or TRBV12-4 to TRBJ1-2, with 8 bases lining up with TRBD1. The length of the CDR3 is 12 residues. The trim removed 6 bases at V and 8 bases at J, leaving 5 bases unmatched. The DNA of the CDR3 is TGTGCCAGCAGCTTGACAGGGGTAGGCTACACCTTC. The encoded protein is CASSLTGVGYTF.

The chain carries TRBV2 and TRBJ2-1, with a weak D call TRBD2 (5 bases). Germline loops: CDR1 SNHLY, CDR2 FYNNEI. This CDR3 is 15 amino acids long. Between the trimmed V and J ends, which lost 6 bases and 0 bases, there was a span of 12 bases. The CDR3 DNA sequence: TGTGCCAGCAGACCGGACTTGAGCTCCTACAATGAGCAGTTCTTC. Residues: CASRPDLSSYNEQFF.

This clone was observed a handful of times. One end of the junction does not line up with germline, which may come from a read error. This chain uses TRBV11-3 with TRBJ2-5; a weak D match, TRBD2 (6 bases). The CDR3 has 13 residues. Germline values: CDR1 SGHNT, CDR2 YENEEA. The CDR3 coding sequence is TGTGCCAGCAGCCTAGAAGGAGGGGAGACCCAGTACTTC. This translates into CASSLEGGETQYF. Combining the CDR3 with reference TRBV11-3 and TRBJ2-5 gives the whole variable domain EAGVVQSPRYKIIEKKQPVAFWCNPISGHNTLYWYLQNLGQGPELLIRYENEEAVDDSQLPKDRFSAERLKGVDSTLKIQPAELGDSAVYLCASSLEGGETQYFGPGTRLLVL.

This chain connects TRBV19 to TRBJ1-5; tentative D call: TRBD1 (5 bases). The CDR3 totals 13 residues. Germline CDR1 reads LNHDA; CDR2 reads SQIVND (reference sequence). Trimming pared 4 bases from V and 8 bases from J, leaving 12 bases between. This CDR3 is CASSKGQPEPQHF. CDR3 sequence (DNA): TGTGCCAGTAGTAAGGGGCAGCCGGAGCCCCAGCATTTT.

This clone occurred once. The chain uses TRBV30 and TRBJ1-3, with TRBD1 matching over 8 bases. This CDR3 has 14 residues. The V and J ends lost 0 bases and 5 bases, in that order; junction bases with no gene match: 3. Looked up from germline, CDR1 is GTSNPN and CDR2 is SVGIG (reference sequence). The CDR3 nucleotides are TGTGCCTGGAGTGTGGGGACAGGCCGAAACACCATATATTTT. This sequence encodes CAWSVGTGRNTIYF.